Shown below are 10 T cell receptor beta chains from a single sample sequenced in a study of blood T cell repertoires in COVID-19. Sequencing used immunoSEQ multiplex PCR; TCRdb keeps in-frame clones, though not all of them. The data contain 250,000 to 350,000 clones, 80% to 90% of them seen just once; the ten biggest clones take up roughly 4%. The sequencing input was PBMCs or T cells enriched from blood (not recorded which). Receptors originate from a woman aged 25-40 years who had recovered from COVID-19.

This clone was seen more than once but under ten times. This rearrangement joins TRBV9 to TRBJ2-2; D gene unclear. Germline lookup yields CDR1 SGDLS and CDR2 YYNGEE. Trimming took 0 bases from V and 7 from J, leaving 7 bases between them. The CDR3 length is 13 residues. CDR3 sequence: CASSVEHGGELFF. CDR3 sequence (DNA): TGTGCCAGCAGCGTAGAGCATGGCGGGGAGCTGTTTTTT.

The table lists this clone with a few counts. This chain uses TRBV4-1 with TRBJ1-1; D is ambiguous. In germline, CDR1 is MGHRA, CDR2 YSYEKL. Between the trimmed V and J ends, which lost 1 base and 3 bases, there was a span of 9 bases. The CDR3 covers 14 residues. The CDR3 DNA follows: TGCGCCAGCAGCCAAGTTTCGGTTTACACTGAAGCTTTCTTT. It specifies CASSQVSVYTEAFF.

V is TRBV20-1 and J is TRBJ1-2, with 8 bases aligning to TRBD1. CDR1 and CDR2 (germline): DFQATT, SNEGSKA (reference sequence). The junction had 8 bases not matched to a gene; V was cut back by 7 bases and J by 7 bases. The CDR3 is 12 amino acids. Here the CDR3 DNA reads TGCAGTGTTAGTCAGGGGGCTGGTGGCTACACCTTC. Translation: CSVSQGAGGYTF.

J is TRBJ1-5 and V is TRBV27; 12 nucleotides line up with TRBD1. The CDR3 runs 16 residues. The ends lost 7 bases at V and 7 bases at J; junction bases unmatched: 11. Germline-derived CDR1 and CDR2 are MNHEY and SMNVEV (reference sequence). The CDR3 reads CASTPLGTGGVQPQHF. CDR3 sequence (DNA): TGTGCCAGCACTCCCCTCGGGACAGGGGGCGTACAGCCCCAGCATTTT.

This sequence joins TRBV9 and TRBJ2-1; D is possibly TRBD2 (5 bases). CDR3 size: 16 residues. Looked up from germline, CDR1 is SGDLS and CDR2 is YYNGEE. The germline V and J ends were trimmed by 0 bases and 2 bases, with 12 bases remaining between them. CDR3 amino acids: CASSVEAGTTYNEQFF. The CDR3 region has the DNA TGTGCCAGCAGCGTAGAGGCGGGTACGACCTACAATGAGCAGTTCTTC. Filled out from reference TRBV9 and TRBJ2-1, the complete variable domain reads DSGVTQTPKHLITATGQRVTLRCSPRSGDLSVYWYQQSLDQGLQFLIQYYNGEERAKGNILERFSAQQFPDLHSELNLSSLELGDSALYFCASSVEAGTTYNEQFFGPGTRLTVL.

The chain uses TRBV12-5 and TRBJ2-2; 7 bases align to TRBD1. This CDR3 contains 21 residues. The germline V gene has CDR1 LGHNT and CDR2 FRNRAP. The ends lost 2 bases at V and 4 bases at J; junction bases unmatched: 22. CDR3 nucleotide sequence: TGTGCTAGTGGTTTGTACTCTCGGGTTGACAGGGAACCACGCGGCACCGGGGAGCTGTTTTTT. It codes for CASGLYSRVDREPRGTGELFF. Drawing the rest from reference TRBV12-5 and TRBJ2-2, the complete variable domain is DARVTQTPRHKVTEMGQEVTMRCQPILGHNTVFWYRQTMMQGLELLAYFRNRAPLDDSGMPKDRFSAEMPDATLATLKIQPSEPRDSAVYFCASGLYSRVDREPRGTGELFFGEGSRLTVL.

This clone was detected only once. The rearrangement links TRBV11-2 to TRBJ2-3; the match to TRBD1 covers 8 bases. With V trimmed by 2 bases and J by 3 bases, 10 bases remained unmatched. From germline, CDR1 is SGHAT and CDR2 FQNNGV. The CDR3 has 17 residues. The CDR3 sequence: CASSLRGLGTGTDTQYF. CDR3 bases: TGTGCCAGCAGCTTACGGGGACTCGGGACAGGAACAGATACGCAGTATTTT. Full variable domain (missing parts from reference TRBV11-2 and TRBJ2-3): EAGVAQSPRYKIIEKRQSVAFWCNPISGHATLYWYQQILGQGPKLLIQFQNNGVVDDSQLPKDRFSAERLKGVDSTLKIQPAKLEDSAVYLCASSLRGLGTGTDTQYFGPGTRLTVL.

This chain joins TRBV7-8 and TRBJ2-1; D remains ambiguous. Trimming removed 5 bases from V and 2 bases from J, with 10 bases in between. Germline-derived CDR1 and CDR2 are SGHVS and FQNEAQ. CDR3 size: 14 residues. CDR3 amino acids: CASSATRAYNEQFF. Here the CDR3 DNA reads TGTGCCAGCAGCGCTACCCGAGCCTACAATGAGCAGTTCTTC.

V usage is TRBV27 and J usage is TRBJ2-1; 10 positions match TRBD2. This CDR3 region has 15 residues. Germline trimming cut 3 bases from V and 7 bases from J; bases unmatched to any gene: 6. The germline gives CDR1 MNHEY, CDR2 SMNVEV (reference sequence). The CDR3 bases are TGTGCCAGCAGTTTCCCTAGCGGGAGTACTAATGAGCAGTTCTTC. This gives the protein CASSFPSGSTNEQFF.

The chain couples TRBV20-1 to TRBJ2-1; no firm D call. V was cut by 3 bases and J by 7 bases, with 13 bases left in between. There are 13 residues in the CDR3. CDR1 and CDR2 from the germline V gene are DFQATT and SNEGSKA (reference sequence). The CDR3 loop is CSASMSNVNEQFF. Here the CDR3 DNA reads TGCAGTGCTAGTATGTCTAACGTAAATGAGCAGTTCTTC.